The sequence of this TCR beta chain was determined in a study of T cell changes during pregnancy in multiple sclerosis (dated by TCRdb to about 2019). About the investigation overall: The study examined how the T cell repertoire changed over the course of pregnancy in women with multiple sclerosis.

About this clone: Its target antigen remains unknown. Per-base qualities were not stored, and no clone one base away is much larger.

The library was prepared using the immunoSEQ multiplex PCR assay. This immuneACCESS table, as held by TCRdb, lists in-frame sequences with V and J called but not all clones. Of the missing ones, under half trace to an unresolved V gene in checked studies; the others have no known cause. Across this sample there are roughly 69,000 clones, with 92% seen only once. Around 1.6% of the sample rests with the top ten. Compared with germline, V lacks 6 bases and J lacks 2 bases; bases without a gene match: 6. The germline V gene provides CDR1 MNHNS and CDR2 SASEGT. The CDR3 starts with the cysteine, ends with the phenylalanine, and has 14 residues. Just the 42-base CDR3 DNA is kept, in frame starting at base 1.

The chain uses TRBV6-1 and TRBJ2-7; TRBD2 fits 8 bases in the junction. The material was peripheral blood, obtained after pregnancy. The sequence was collected from a female donor with multiple sclerosis, enrolled in a pregnancy study. The CDR3 reads as follows: CASRRSGDAYEQYF. At the DNA level, the sequence is TGTGCCAGCAGACGTAGCGGGGATGCCTACGAGCAGTACTTC.